The 10 T cell receptor beta chains below were found in one sample sequenced in a study of post-analysis software for immune sequencing data (dated by TCRdb to 2015 to 2017). Study-wide conclusions, independent of this receptor: Significantly higher frequencies in patients than in controls were found for a few TRBV segments, including TRBV5-6, TRBV5-1 and TRBV20-1.

The antigens for these receptors are not known. Libraries came from PCR. Reads for this sample came from an Illumina HiSeq 2500. To reduce PCR and sequencing biases, unique molecular identifiers were incorporated into the TCR beta cDNA libraries. TCRdb reprocessed the public reads (quality trimming at Q25 with fastp, clone calling with MiXCR) and kept in-frame beta chains. Under each unique CDR3 protein, matching rows form one entry showing the most common genes and DNA. Present in this sample are some 690,000 distinct CDR3 sequences, 30% of which were seen just once. Around 0.55% of the sample is taken by the ten largest. Sequences were obtained from blood. These receptors all come from a girl aged 5-17 years with multiple sclerosis.

This clonotype was picked up many times. The chain uses TRBV28 and TRBJ2-1; the match to TRBD2 covers 14 bases. The CDR3 contains 16 residues. The V and J ends lost 4 bases and 9 bases, in that order; junction bases with no gene match: 8. The germline V gene has CDR1 MDHEN and CDR2 SYDVKM. The CDR3 bases are TGTGCCAGCAGTTCCTCCGGGACTAGCGGGAGTGTTGAGCAGTTCTTC. Protein product: CASSSSGTSGSVEQFF. Using reference TRBV28 and TRBJ2-1 for the parts outside the CDR3, the full variable domain is DVKVTQSSRYLVKRTGEKVFLECVQDMDHENMFWYRQDPGLGLRLIYFSYDVKMKEKGDIPEGYSVSREKKERFSLILESASTNQTSMYLCASSSSGTSGSVEQFFGPGTRLTVL.

This clonotype appeared a few times. This sequence joins TRBV7-2 and TRBJ2-5; D remains ambiguous. The CDR3 is made up of 14 amino acids. Trimming stripped 1 base from V and 7 bases from J, with 13 bases between. Germline CDR1 reads SGHTA; CDR2 reads FQGNSA. CDR3 sequence reads: CASSLDRAVGTQYF. For the CDR3, the DNA is TGTGCCAGCAGCTTAGATAGGGCAGTTGGGACCCAGTACTTC.

The V and J genes are TRBV5-4 and TRBJ2-7; 9 bases line up with TRBD1. The CDR3 consists of 15 residues. The trim removed 3 bases at V and 5 bases at J, leaving 9 bases unmatched. The germline V gene encodes CDR1 SGHNT and CDR2 YYREEE (reference sequence). CDR3 amino acids: CASSSYGQGIHEQYF. The CDR3 region has the DNA TGTGCCAGCAGCTCGTACGGACAGGGGATCCACGAGCAGTACTTC.

This clonotype has more than one count but fewer than ten. This chain connects TRBV20-1 to TRBJ2-1; 9 bases align to TRBD2. CDR1 and CDR2 (germline): DFQATT, SNEGSKA (reference sequence). The CDR3 has 14 residues. With V trimmed by 6 bases and J by 6 bases, 9 bases remained unmatched. Here the CDR3 reads CSAARGRALNEQFF. The CDR3 DNA reads as TGCAGTGCCGCGCGCGGGAGGGCCCTCAATGAGCAGTTCTTC.

V gene TRBV20-1 combines with J gene TRBJ1-4; D perhaps matches TRBD1 (5 bases). In germline, CDR1 is DFQATT, CDR2 SNEGSKA (reference sequence). Trimming cost V 0 bases and J 7 bases, with 12 bases left between them. CDR3 size: 14 residues. The CDR3 here is CSARDPGGSEKLFF. CDR3 sequence (DNA): TGCAGTGCTAGAGATCCCGGGGGGAGTGAAAAACTGTTTTTT.

Concerning this clonotype itself: Compared with germline, one end of the junction differs, possibly owing to a read error. The J gene is TRBJ2-7, the V gene TRBV5-5; weak D call: TRBD2 (5 bases). This CDR3 has 15 residues. Germline CDR1 SGHKS, CDR2 YYEKEE (reference sequence). This chain's CDR3 is CAGSWTGMPSYEQYF. For the CDR3, the DNA is TGTGCCGGCAGCTGGACCGGGATGCCTTCCTACGAGCAGTACTTC.

V gene TRBV6-5 combines with J gene TRBJ2-1; the match to TRBD1 covers 10 bases. This CDR3 is built from 14 residues. V was clipped by 7 bases and J by 4 bases; unmatched bases: 4. Per germline, CDR1 MNHEY and CDR2 SVGAGI. CDR3 coding DNA: TGTGCCAGCACCCGGGACAGGGGTTACAATGAGCAGTTCTTC. Encoded protein: CASTRDRGYNEQFF.

This clonotype has a handful of counts. The rearrangement uses TRBV6-1 and TRBJ2-7; possible D gene TRBD1, 6 bases. V lost 3 bases to trimming and J lost 3 bases, with 12 bases between them. This CDR3 has 14 amino acids. Germline CDR1 is MNHNS and CDR2 is SASEGT. The CDR3 coding sequence is TGTGCCAGCAGTGAGCAGGGGACAAGCTACGAGCAGTACTTC. It translates to CASSEQGTSYEQYF.

This clonotype has more than one count but fewer than ten. The CDR3 sequence is CAVLGGETNYGYTF. The CDR3 bases are TGTGCCGTCCTCGGGGGGGAAACCAACTATGGCTACACCTTC. V gene TRBV10-3 combines with J gene TRBJ1-2, with a tentative D call TRBD1 (5 bases). There are 14 residues in the CDR3. V lost 11 bases, J lost 2 bases, and 18 bases lay in between. Looked up from germline, CDR1 is ENHRY and CDR2 is SYGVKD.

In this sample, this clonotype turned up a few times. The V call is TRBV15, the J call TRBJ2-5; D not resolved. There are 14 residues in the CDR3. Germline CDR1 is LNHNV and CDR2 is YYDKDF (reference sequence). Trimming pared 1 base from V and 2 bases from J, leaving 8 bases between. The CDR3 DNA reads TGTGCCACCAGCAGAGCGAGTTCTCAAGAGACCCAGTACTTC. It translates to CATSRASSQETQYF.